This TCR beta chain comes out of a study of blood T cell repertoires in COVID-19. Study summary: Samples came from the United States, Italy and Spain, spanning acute and convalescent COVID-19.

This CDR3 spans 17 amino acids. The V end was cut by 0 bases, the J end by 2 bases, with 15 bases between. Germline CDR1 and CDR2: LGHDT and YNNKEL (reference sequence). Participants were aged roughly 18 to 90 years from approximately 24 US areas. Repertoires were generated with immunoSEQ multiplex PCR, while TCRdb's copy carries only in-frame clones and drops some. Among roughly 200,000 clones listed, around 90% were seen once. This receptor was obtained from a man between 25 and 39 years old who had recovered from COVID-19. The J gene is TRBJ2-3, the V gene TRBV3-1 (or the pseudogene TRBV3-2); D possibly corresponds to TRBD1 (5 bases). The material sequenced was PBMCs or T cells enriched from blood (not recorded which). The CDR3 coding sequence is TGTGCCAGCAGCCAAGATAGTATGGTGGGGCCCACAGATACGCAGTATTTT. This codes for CASSQDSMVGPTDTQYF.